The 18 T cell receptor beta chains presented below share a single source sample, sequenced in a study of T cell repertoires in cytomegalovirus infection. TCRdb itself ran the reads through MiXCR, one entry per CDR3 protein. This repertoire shows about 110,000 distinct CDR3 sequences, 29% found once; its top ten account for roughly 77%. Their antigens remain unidentified. Sequencing was performed on CD8+ T cells from cultured PBMCs, taken from culture after CMV antigen stimulation. The receptors originated from a human donor in good health (CMV status not recorded). Some clones in this sample may be carry-over from other donors' samples.

For the CDR3, the DNA is TGTGCCAGCAGTTACACCAGCCCGGAGACCCAGTACTTC. The encoded protein is CASSYTSPETQYF. The rearrangement uses TRBV6-6 and TRBJ2-5; D remains unclear. Germline CDR1 reads MNHNY; CDR2 reads SVGAGI (reference sequence). The CDR3 contains 13 residues. V was pared by 2 bases and J by 5 bases, with 9 bases between.

The CDR3 nucleotides read TGCGCCAGCAGCCAGAGTGCCCCGTGGGACTCCCCATACGAGCAGTACTTC. Translating it yields CASSQSAPWDSPYEQYF. V usage is TRBV4-1 and J usage is TRBJ2-7; the D gene is possibly TRBD2 (6 bases). CDR1 is MGHRA and CDR2 is YSYEKL in the germline V gene. Trimming pared 3 bases from V and 4 bases from J, leaving 22 bases between. This CDR3 region has 17 residues.

The rearrangement uses TRBV19 and TRBJ2-1; D not resolved. The V end was cut by 3 bases, the J end by 6 bases, with 9 bases between. Germline CDR1 LNHDA, CDR2 SQIVND (reference sequence). The CDR3 has 13 residues. CDR3 coding DNA: TGTGCCAGTAGTATCGGGTGGTCCAATGAGCAGTTCTTC. It yields the protein CASSIGWSNEQFF.

This clonotype was observed a handful of times. The CDR3 DNA reads as TGTGCCAGCAGTTTAAGTCGCGCCGGGGTGGCAGGCTACACCTTC. Amino acid sequence: CASSLSRAGVAGYTF. V is TRBV27 and J is TRBJ1-2; no reliable D call. This CDR3 region has 15 residues. Germline CDR1 MNHEY, CDR2 SMNVEV (reference sequence). The V and J ends lost 2 bases and 8 bases respectively, with 18 bases between them.

This clonotype has just a few counts. The chain has TRBV25-1 and TRBJ2-7; D is possibly TRBD2 (5 bases). CDR3 length equals 13 residues. Germline CDR1 reads MGHDK; CDR2 reads SYGVNS. Between the trimmed V and J ends, which lost 6 bases and 1 base, there was a span of 10 bases. The CDR3 DNA reads as TGTGCCAGCAGATCCCTAGCATCCTACGAGCAGTACTTC. Translating gives CASRSLASYEQYF.

The genes are TRBV6-1 and TRBJ1-4; D is unresolved. Trimming removed 3 bases at V and 0 bases at J, with 14 bases between. The CDR3 has 17 residues. Per germline, CDR1 MNHNS and CDR2 SASEGT. The DNA for the CDR3 is TGTGCCAGCAGTGACCCGTTGAAAGGAGCAACTAATGAAAAACTGTTTTTT. This encodes CASSDPLKGATNEKLFF.

This clonotype was counted only a few times. The chain combines TRBV19 with TRBJ1-1; the D gene is possibly TRBD1 (6 bases). From germline, CDR1 is LNHDA and CDR2 SQIVND (reference sequence). The CDR3 runs to 13 residues. V was cut by 3 bases and J by 3 bases, with 8 bases left in between. The CDR3, as DNA: TGTGCCAGTAGTATGGGGGGCTACACTGAAGCTTTCTTT. It is translated as CASSMGGYTEAFF.

This clonotype has ten or more counts. This chain uses TRBV7-2 with TRBJ2-5, with 10 nucleotides matching TRBD2. V shed 1 base, J shed 7 bases, and the junction held 18 bases outside the gene matches. Looked up from germline, CDR1 is SGHTA and CDR2 is FQGNSA. The CDR3 covers 19 residues. CDR3 residues: CASSLVMAPAGGPKGTQYF. The CDR3 nucleotides read TGTGCCAGCAGCTTAGTAATGGCACCAGCGGGGGGGCCGAAAGGGACCCAGTACTTC.

This clonotype was detected many times. V usage is TRBV6-6 and J usage is TRBJ2-6; tentatively, D is TRBD1 (5 bases). The CDR3 runs to 17 residues. Germline V gene sequence: CDR1 MNHNY, CDR2 SVGAGI (reference sequence). V lost 7 bases, J lost 0 bases, and 16 bases lay in between. The CDR3 is CASIPTVSLSGANVLTF. CDR3 bases: TGTGCCAGCATTCCGACAGTATCCCTCTCTGGGGCCAACGTCCTGACTTTC.

This clonotype was detected only a few times. This chain links TRBV28 with TRBJ1-2; possible D gene TRBD1, 6 bases. The germline V gene encodes CDR1 MDHEN and CDR2 SYDVKM. V was clipped by 6 bases and J by 1 base, with 18 bases between them. This CDR3 contains 16 residues. CDR3 sequence: CASRNPQGIRNYGYTF. The CDR3 bases are TGTGCCAGCAGGAACCCACAGGGAATTCGTAACTATGGCTACACCTTC.

This clonotype was seen more than once but under ten times. The rearrangement links TRBV11-2 to TRBJ2-5, with D perhaps matching TRBD2 (5 bases). CDR1 and CDR2 from the germline V gene are SGHAT and FQNNGV. V was pared by 3 bases and J by 4 bases, with 6 bases between. The CDR3 loop spans 12 amino acids. The CDR3 DNA reads as TGTGCCAGCAGCTTTAGCGCAGAGACCCAGTACTTC. Residues: CASSFSAETQYF.

The chain employs TRBV27 and TRBJ2-2; tentatively, D is TRBD1 or TRBD2 (5 bases each). The CDR3 is made up of 16 amino acids. The V end lost 3 bases, the J end lost 0 bases, and 11 bases lay between the germline ends. Looked up from germline, CDR1 is MNHEY and CDR2 is SMNVEV (reference sequence). CDR3 in DNA: TGTGCCAGCAGTTTGTCCGGGACGGCGAACACCGGGGAGCTGTTTTTT. This codes for CASSLSGTANTGELFF.

This clonotype came up a few times. V gene TRBV5-4 combines with J gene TRBJ2-5; 8 bases are shared with TRBD1. Germline V gene sequence: CDR1 SGHNT, CDR2 YYREEE (reference sequence). CDR3 length equals 13 residues. V dropped 2 bases and J dropped 3; count of bases not matched to a gene: 0. The CDR3 DNA is TGTGCCAGCAGCTTACAGGGGGAAGAGACCCAGTACTTC. It translates to CASSLQGEETQYF.

A few counts support this clonotype. The chain couples TRBV15 to TRBJ2-1; no clear D. The V end was cut by 5 bases, the J end by 0 bases, with 20 bases between. Germline CDR1 is LNHNV and CDR2 is YYDKDF (reference sequence). This CDR3 spans 18 amino acids. The CDR3 reads CATSPSRVGVGSYNEQFF. CDR3 bases: TGTGCCACCAGCCCCTCAAGGGTCGGAGTAGGCTCCTACAATGAGCAGTTCTTC.

The J gene is TRBJ2-1, the V gene TRBV30; 7 bases fit TRBD2. Trimming took 2 bases from V and 8 from J; bases not matched to a gene: 9. Germline CDR1 and CDR2: GTSNPN and SVGIG (reference sequence). CDR3 size: 14 residues. The CDR3 nucleotides are TGTGCCTGGAGTCCCGCCTCAGGGAGGGATGAGCAGTTCTTC. This translates into CAWSPASGRDEQFF.

This clonotype came up once. This chain uses TRBV4-3 with TRBJ1-2, with 7 bases identical to TRBD1. V was clipped by 4 bases and J by 0 bases; unmatched bases: 8. The CDR3 consists of 16 residues. The germline V gene has CDR1 LGHNA and CDR2 YSLEER. The CDR3 DNA follows: TGCGCCAGCAGCCGAGGACAGGCGATAGCTAACTATGGCTACACCTTC. Translation gives CASSRGQAIANYGYTF.

The chain links TRBV7-3 to TRBJ1-4, with D possibly being TRBD1 (6 bases). The CDR3 contains 15 residues. Per the germline V gene, CDR1 is SGHTA and CDR2 is FQGTGA. Trimming cost V 5 bases and J 8 bases, with 18 bases left between them. For the CDR3, the DNA is TGTGCCAGCAGCCACGGGGGGGCATCGAGGGAAAAACTGTTTTTT. Amino acids: CASSHGGASREKLFF.

This clonotype was counted only a few times. The rearrangement uses TRBV7-2 and TRBJ2-4; D gene uncertain. This CDR3 is built from 17 residues. V lost 0 bases, J lost 3 bases, and 15 bases lay in between. The germline CDR1 and CDR2 sequences are SGHTA and FQGNSA. CDR3 nucleotides: TGTGCCAGCAGCTTAGCCACAGCATGGTTAGACAAAAACATTCAGTACTTC. Translated, it gives CASSLATAWLDKNIQYF. Complete variable domain (other parts from reference TRBV7-2 and TRBJ2-4): GAGVSQSPSNKVTEKGKDVELRCDPISGHTALYWYRQSLGQGLEFLIYFQGNSAPDKSGLPSDRFSAERTGGSVSTLTIQRTQQEDSAVYLCASSLATAWLDKNIQYFGAGTRLSVL.